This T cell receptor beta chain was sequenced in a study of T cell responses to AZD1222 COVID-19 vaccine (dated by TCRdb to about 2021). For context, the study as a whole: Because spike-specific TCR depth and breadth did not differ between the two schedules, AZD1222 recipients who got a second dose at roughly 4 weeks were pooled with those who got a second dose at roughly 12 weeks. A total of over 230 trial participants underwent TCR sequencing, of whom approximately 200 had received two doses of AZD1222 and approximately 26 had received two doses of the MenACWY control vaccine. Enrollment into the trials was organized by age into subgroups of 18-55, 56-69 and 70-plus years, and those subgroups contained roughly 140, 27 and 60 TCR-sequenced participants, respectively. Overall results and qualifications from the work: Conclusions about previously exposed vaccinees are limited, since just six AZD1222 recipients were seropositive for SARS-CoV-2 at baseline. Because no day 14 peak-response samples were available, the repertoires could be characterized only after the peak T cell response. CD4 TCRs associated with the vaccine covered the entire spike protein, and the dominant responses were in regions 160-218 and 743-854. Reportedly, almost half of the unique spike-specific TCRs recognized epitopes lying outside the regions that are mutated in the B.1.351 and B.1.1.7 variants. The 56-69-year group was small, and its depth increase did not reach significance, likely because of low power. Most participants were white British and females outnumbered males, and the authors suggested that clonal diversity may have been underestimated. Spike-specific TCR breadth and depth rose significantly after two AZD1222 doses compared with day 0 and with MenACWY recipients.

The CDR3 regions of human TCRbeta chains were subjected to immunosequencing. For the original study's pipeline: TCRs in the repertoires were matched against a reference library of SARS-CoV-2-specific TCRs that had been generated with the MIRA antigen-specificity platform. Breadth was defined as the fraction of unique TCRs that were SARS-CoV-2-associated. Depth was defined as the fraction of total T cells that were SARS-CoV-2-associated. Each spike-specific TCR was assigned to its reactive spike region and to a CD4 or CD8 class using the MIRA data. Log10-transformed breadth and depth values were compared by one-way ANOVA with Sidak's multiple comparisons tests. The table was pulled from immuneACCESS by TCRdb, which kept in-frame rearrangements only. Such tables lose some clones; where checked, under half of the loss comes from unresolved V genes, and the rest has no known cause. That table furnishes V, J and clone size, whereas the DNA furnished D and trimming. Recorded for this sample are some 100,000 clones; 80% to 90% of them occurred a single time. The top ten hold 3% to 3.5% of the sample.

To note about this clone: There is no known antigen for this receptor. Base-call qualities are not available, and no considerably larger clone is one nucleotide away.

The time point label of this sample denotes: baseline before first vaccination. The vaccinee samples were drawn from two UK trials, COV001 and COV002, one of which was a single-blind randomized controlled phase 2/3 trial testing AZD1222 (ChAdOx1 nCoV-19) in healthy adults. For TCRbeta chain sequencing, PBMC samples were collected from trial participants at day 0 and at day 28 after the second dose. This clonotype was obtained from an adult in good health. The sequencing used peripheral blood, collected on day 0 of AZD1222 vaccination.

CDR3 protein: CAIRGTATEAFF. In nucleotides, the sequence is TGTGCCATCAGGGGGACAGCCACTGAAGCTTTCTTT. Rearrangement joined TRBV10-3 to TRBJ1-1; 7 nucleotides in the junction match TRBD1. CDR1 ENHRY and CDR2 SYGVKD are derived from the germline V gene. The CDR3 holds 12 amino acids from the cysteine to the phenylalanine. The read is trimmed to its CDR3 DNA, 36 bases read in frame from base 1. Trimmed from V: 6 bases; trimmed from J: 4 bases; junction bases lacking a gene match: 2.